These T cell receptor beta chains were read from a single sample in a study of B cell selection in AIRE deficiency. Clones were sequenced by immunoSEQ multiplex PCR, and TCRdb holds only the in-frame ones, with some missing. The table shows about 23,000 clones, with roughly 97% occurring only once. Sequences were obtained from conventional CD4+ T cells sorted from PBMCs. These receptors came from a human donor with AIRE deficiency. Both conserved end residues are part of each CDR3. Fields, in order: CDR3 protein, V gene, J gene.

CDR3: CASSPLGQGEGSPLHF
V: TRBV27
J: TRBJ1-6

CDR3: CASSTHPGQGETQYF
V: TRBV6-6
J: TRBJ2-5

CDR3: CASSLIYSGANVLTF
V: TRBV7-9
J: TRBJ2-6

CDR3: CASSQDWATSSGNTIYF
V: TRBV4-3
J: TRBJ1-3

CDR3: CASSQVLGKRAYEQYF
V: TRBV4-3
J: TRBJ2-7

CDR3: CASSSVVYGNTIYF
V: TRBV11-2
J: TRBJ1-3

CDR3: CASSLGIGLAGNEQFF
V: TRBV11-2
J: TRBJ2-1

CDR3: CASSLSRPRGGRYLYNEQFF
V: TRBV4-3
J: TRBJ2-1

CDR3: CASRERTYSYEQYF
V: TRBV28
J: TRBJ2-7

CDR3: CASSEPRVNEKLFF
V: TRBV10-2
J: TRBJ1-4

CDR3: CASSDVLAGAPPGTGELFF
V: TRBV28
J: TRBJ2-2

CDR3: CASSFTVGASGRWGNEQFF
V: TRBV7-9
J: TRBJ2-1

CDR3: CASSRPGYNSGNTIYF
V: TRBV14
J: TRBJ1-3

CDR3: CASSQDERNNEQFF
V: TRBV4-3
J: TRBJ2-1

CDR3: CASSPDSRSPYEQYF
V: TRBV28
J: TRBJ2-7

CDR3: CASSAQVLALYNEQFF
V: TRBV7-2
J: TRBJ2-1

CDR3: CASRQVAGNEQFF
V: TRBV4-1
J: TRBJ2-1

CDR3: CASTLKDRGGDQPQHF
V: TRBV19
J: TRBJ1-5

CDR3: CASSQEGQVYNEQFF
V: TRBV4-1
J: TRBJ2-1

CDR3: CASSRLAASTYNEQFF
V: TRBV11-3
J: TRBJ2-1

CDR3: CASRRTELNTEAFF
V: TRBV7-2
J: TRBJ1-1

CDR3: CASSPGIQETQYF
V: TRBV18
J: TRBJ2-5

CDR3: CASSTGTGNYGYTF
V: TRBV28
J: TRBJ1-2

CDR3: CASSKLAGEAYEQYF
V: TRBV11-2
J: TRBJ2-7

CDR3: CASTFLSGTGYYGYTF
V: TRBV28
J: TRBJ1-2

CDR3: CASSQPRDRGYNEQFF
V: TRBV4-1
J: TRBJ2-1

CDR3: CASSAQTWTDTQYF
V: TRBV9
J: TRBJ2-3

CDR3: CASSRGPENTEAFF
V: TRBV18
J: TRBJ1-1

CDR3: CASSSAGGTGELFF
V: TRBV19
J: TRBJ2-2

CDR3: CASSESPRGIATNEKLFF
V: TRBV10-2
J: TRBJ1-4

CDR3: CASSISVTVGGEQYF
V: TRBV19
J: TRBJ2-7

CDR3: CASSLDYLNTGELFF
V: TRBV19
J: TRBJ2-2

CDR3: CASSHSSGRSDTGELFF
V: TRBV4-2
J: TRBJ2-2

CDR3: CASNKPRGYRAQETQYF
V: TRBV28
J: TRBJ2-5

CDR3: CASSLVDRARTEAFF
V: TRBV5-4
J: TRBJ1-1

CDR3: CASSLATIGLAGVYETQYF
V: TRBV7-2
J: TRBJ2-5

CDR3: CASSFNAGANTGELFF
V: TRBV7-2
J: TRBJ2-2

CDR3: CASSLSAGEQYF
V: TRBV7-2
J: TRBJ2-7

CDR3: CASSRWIEQFF
V: TRBV7-2
J: TRBJ2-1

CDR3: CASTNDRPDTQYF
V: TRBV5-6
J: TRBJ2-3

CDR3: CAGTLAASYNEQFF
V: TRBV30
J: TRBJ2-1

CDR3: CASSLRAGGGSEELFF
V: TRBV28
J: TRBJ2-2

CDR3: CASNGPGRTYNEQFF
V: TRBV6-7
J: TRBJ2-1

CDR3: CASSVAGTSYEQYF
V: TRBV9
J: TRBJ2-7

CDR3: CASSLDQASTEQYF
V: TRBV11-2
J: TRBJ2-7

CDR3: CASSYDRGVDYGYTF
V: TRBV7-9
J: TRBJ1-2

CDR3: CASSLEDSGIDPQHF
V: TRBV6-1
J: TRBJ1-5

CDR3: CASNRASLRTEAFF
V: TRBV27
J: TRBJ1-1

CDR3: CASSLPGSFYEQFF
V: TRBV5-6
J: TRBJ2-1

CDR3: CASRLYTGYGYTF
V: TRBV6-1
J: TRBJ1-2

CDR3: CASSQDTGRSEQYF
V: TRBV4-3
J: TRBJ2-7

CDR3: CAWSGGPIDYEQYF
V: TRBV30
J: .

CDR3: CASSSDTGNGYEQYF
V: TRBV7-8
J: TRBJ2-7